The source of this TCR beta chain is a study of blood T cell repertoires in COVID-19. As for the study in general: The origin of the acute and convalescent COVID-19 samples was the United States, Italy and Spain.

In the authors' methods: Reference gene primers were amplified, and this amplification served to estimate nucleated cell counts. The data were produced by immunoSEQ multiplex PCR, yet TCRdb's version contains in-frame clones alone and is incomplete. The V and J calls and clone size were taken over from that table, and D and trimming were inferred from the DNA. The table includes about 150,000 clones, 75% to 85% detected once. This receptor was taken from a woman in her 70s with COVID-19, enrolled during active disease. Sequencing input: peripheral blood.

The DNA for the CDR3 is TGTGCCAGCTCCCGGAGGCAGGGGCTGGGAGAGACCCAGTACTTC. Encoded protein: CASSRRQGLGETQYF. This chain joins TRBV18 and TRBJ2-5; possible D gene TRBD1, 6 bases. With 6 bases removed from V and 4 bases from J, the gap between germline ends came to 18 bases. This CDR3 has 15 amino acids. Germline V gene sequence: CDR1 KGHSH, CDR2 LQKENI.